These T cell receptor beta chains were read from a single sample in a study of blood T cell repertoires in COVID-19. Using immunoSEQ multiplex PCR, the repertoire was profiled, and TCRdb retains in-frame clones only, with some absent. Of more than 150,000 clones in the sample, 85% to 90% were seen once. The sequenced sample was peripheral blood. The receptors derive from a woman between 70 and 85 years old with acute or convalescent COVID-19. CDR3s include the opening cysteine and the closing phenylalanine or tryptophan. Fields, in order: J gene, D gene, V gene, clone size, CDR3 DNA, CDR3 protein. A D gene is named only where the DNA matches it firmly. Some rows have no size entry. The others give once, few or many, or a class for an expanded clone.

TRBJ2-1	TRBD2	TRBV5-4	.	TGTGCCAGCAGCCCGACCGGGACTAGCGGGAGGCGGGAGCAGTTCTTC	CASSPTGTSGRREQFF
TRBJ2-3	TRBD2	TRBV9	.	TGTGCCAGCAGCGTAGCGGGGGGGCACCCAGATACGCAGTATTTT	CASSVAGGHPDTQYF
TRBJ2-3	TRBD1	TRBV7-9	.	TGTGCCAGCAGCACCGGGACAGGGGGCTCTCGCACAGATACGCAGTATTTT	CASSTGTGGSRTDTQYF
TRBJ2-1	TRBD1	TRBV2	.	TGCCTGGGACAGGGGGATTTCAATGAGCAGTTCTTC	CLGQGDFNEQFF
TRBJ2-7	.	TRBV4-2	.	TGTGCCAGCAGCCAAGATTTAACTAACTCCTACGAGCAGTACTTC	CASSQDLTNSYEQYF
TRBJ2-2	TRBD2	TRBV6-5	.	TGTGCCAGCAGCAGGACTAGCGGGCTCACCGGGGAGCTGTTTTTT	CASSRTSGLTGELFF
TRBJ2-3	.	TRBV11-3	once	TGTGCCAGCAGCTTATCCTTCCAGGGGACAGATACGCAGTATTTT	CASSLSFQGTDTQYF
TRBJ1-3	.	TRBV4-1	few	TGCGCCAGCAGCCAAGCCCATTTCGGTTCTGGAAACACCATATATTTT	CASSQAHFGSGNTIYF
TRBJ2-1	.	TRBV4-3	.	TGCGCCAGCAGCCAAGACCCTGGGACACTGAGCTCCTACAATGAGCAGTTCTTC	CASSQDPGTLSSYNEQFF
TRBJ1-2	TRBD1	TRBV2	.	TGTGCCAGCAGGTCGGGGACAGGGAACTATGGCTACACCTTC	CASRSGTGNYGYTF
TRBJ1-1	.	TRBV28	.	TGTGCCACCAATGATGGAGTAAAACTGCTACTGTTT	CATNDGVKLLLF
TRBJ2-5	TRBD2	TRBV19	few	TGTGCCAGTAGTATTAGCGGGAGGCAAGAGACCCAGTACTTC	CASSISGRQETQYF
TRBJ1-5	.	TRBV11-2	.	TGTGCCAGCAGCTTAGGGGGCGCGGGACAGCCCCAGCATTTT	CASSLGGAGQPQHF
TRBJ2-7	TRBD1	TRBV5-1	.	TGCGCCAGCAGCGTCACGGACAGGGAATCGCACGAGCAGTACTTC	CASSVTDRESHEQYF
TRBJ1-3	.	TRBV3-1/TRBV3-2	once	TGTGCCAGCGGTTTGGGGGCTTCTGGAAACACCATATATTTT	CASGLGASGNTIYF
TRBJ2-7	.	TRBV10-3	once	TGTGCCATCGCGGCTACCTACGAGCAGTACTTC	CAIAATYEQYF
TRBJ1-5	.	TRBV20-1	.	TGCAGTGCTAGTCCCGGGGTCAATCAGCCCCAGCATTTT	CSASPGVNQPQHF
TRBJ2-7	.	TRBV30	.	TGTGCCTCGGGGGAGTACGAGCAGTACTTC	CASGEYEQYF
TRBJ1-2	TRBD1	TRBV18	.	TGTGCCAGCTCGCGGGGACAGGACTATGGCTACACCTTC	CASSRGQDYGYTF
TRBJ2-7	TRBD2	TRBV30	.	TGTGCCTGGAGTGTTCGGCTAGCGGGACCCCACGAGCAGTACTTC	CAWSVRLAGPHEQYF
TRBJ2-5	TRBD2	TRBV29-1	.	TGCAGCGTTGGACGGGGGACTAGCGGGAGTGAACAGTACTTC	CSVGRGTSGSEQYF
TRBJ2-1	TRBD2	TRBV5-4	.	TGTGCCAGCAGCTTGGTGGTCGTAGCGGGAGTAGGCAATGAGCAGTTCTTC	CASSLVVVAGVGNEQFF
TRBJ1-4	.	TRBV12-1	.	TGTGCCACGAGGACAGGACTTAATGAAAAACTGTTTTTT	CATRTGLNEKLFF
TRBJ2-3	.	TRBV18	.	TGTGCCAGCTCACCTAGGGGGACAAGTAAACTCTCTAGCACAGATACGCAGTATTTT	CASSPRGTSKLSSTDTQYF